The TCR beta chain described here comes from a study of T cell repertoires in cytomegalovirus infection. About the study: TCR beta signatures that were public indicated CMV infection and matching HLA type.

Germline V gene data show CDR1 as MGHRA and CDR2 as YSYEKL. With 1 base removed from V and 7 bases from J, the gap between germline ends came to 13 bases. The CDR3 runs to 14 residues. This clonotype was seen repeatedly, ten times or more. TCRdb reanalysed the reads using MiXCR and keeps one entry per CDR3 protein. The sample has roughly 150,000 distinct CDR3 sequences, under 20% seen once. The sample was CD8+ T cells from PBMCs. This rearrangement joins TRBV4-1 to TRBJ1-1; D is unresolved. The source of this sequence is a human donor in good health (CMV status not recorded). Some clones in this sample may be carry-over from other donors' samples. CDR3 in DNA: TGCGCCAGCAGCCAAGTTATGGCAGAGATTGAAGCTTTCTTT. This sequence encodes CASSQVMAEIEAFF.